This TCR beta chain was obtained from a study of blood T cell repertoires in COVID-19. Across the study: Sources were T cells, B-cell-depleted T cells, or PBMCs; the material itself was cDNA or gDNA.

The CDR3 runs 14 residues. V was pared by 10 bases and J by 4 bases, with 17 bases between. CDR1 MGHDK and CDR2 SYGVNS come from the germline V gene. This clone was picked up a small number of times. TCRdb's table, derived via immunoSEQ multiplex PCR, lists solely in-frame clones and lacks some. Found here are over 250,000 clones, under 90% of them singletons; the top ten hold approximately 2%. Donors were grouped by their self-reported clinical history. The receptor was isolated from a woman in her sixties or seventies who had recovered from COVID-19. The chain joins TRBV25-1 to TRBJ1-5; D call uncertain. Sequenced sample: PBMCs or T cells enriched from blood (not recorded which). The chain's CDR3 is CATQNDDKNQPQHF. In nucleotides, the CDR3 is TGTGCCACCCAGAATGATGACAAGAATCAGCCCCAGCATTTT.